This T cell receptor (beta chain) appears in the sequencing data of a study of blood T cell repertoires in COVID-19 (dated by TCRdb to about 2020). Concerning the study at large: Samples covering the acute and convalescent phases of COVID-19 were provided by collaborators in the United States, Italy and Spain. The prospective study material was composed of cDNA or gDNA derived from T cells, B-cell-depleted T cells, or PBMCs. The dataset comprised deeply sampled blood TCRbeta repertoires from subjects exposed to, actively infected with, or recovered from COVID-19. The repertoires were released in a freely available public database meant as a resource for research on the immune response to SARS-CoV-2. Samples were obtained from the ongoing ImmuneRACE study (first 160 participants) and from roughly 1,300 subjects provided by 6 global collaborators. The sample metadata nearly always contained a de-identified subject ID, COVID-19 status, age in years and sex. Where available, HLA class I and class II types were taken from metadata supplied by the sample provider and were not determined by assay-based typing. Broad study findings and their caveats: The amount of clinical and demographic metadata varied by source and participant and was provided uncurated.

Worth noting for this clone: No antigen is known for it. No base quality information exists; no much larger clone differs at one position.

The CDR3 has 13 amino acids, counting the end cysteine and phenylalanine. Left in the record is the CDR3 DNA by itself, 39 bases read in frame from the first base. V is reduced by 4 bases and J by 1 base, leaving a spacing of 7 bases between them. Taken from the germline V gene, the CDR1 and CDR2 loops are SNHLY and FYNNEI. Whole blood was collected in K2EDTA tubes by collaborating institutions according to the institutions' own protocols. Collaborator samples were shipped for TCRbeta analysis as frozen whole blood, isolated PBMCs, or DNA extracted from either sample type. The immunoSEQ Assay, a bias-controlled multiplex PCR, was used to amplify TCRbeta CDR3 regions from genomic DNA. Regarding the original processing steps: The number of nucleated cells in each sample was estimated by amplification of reference gene primers within the assay. To quantify the absolute abundance of each unique TCRbeta CDR3 rearrangement, sequence reads were collapsed and filtered. For each sample, productive Simpson clonality was calculated as the square root of Simpson's diversity index across productive rearrangements. Not all clones reach the TCRdb copy of this immuneACCESS table, which keeps in-frame sequences only. Checked studies attribute under half of the gap to unresolved V genes and leave the rest unexplained. V and J calls and clone size come straight from that table; D and trimming were deduced from the DNA. In all, the sample holds about 210,000 clones, and 92% of those were seen once. Together, the top ten hold around 1.2% of the sample.

Sequencing was done on a sample of peripheral blood. The receptor was derived from a man aged 30 to 45 with acute or convalescent COVID-19. The sequence joins TRBV2 to TRBJ1-2; a confident D gene designation cannot be given. CDR3 reads: CASSVEVNYGYTF. Here is the DNA: TGTGCCAGCAGTGTAGAGGTTAACTATGGCTACACCTTC.